These 27 T cell receptor beta chains were sequenced from one sample in a study of blood T cell repertoires in COVID-19. Generated by immunoSEQ multiplex PCR, the TCRdb table keeps only in-frame clones and is missing some. This table has about 210,000 clones, 85% appearing once. Specimen: peripheral blood. These receptors were taken from a man between 45 and 60 years old with COVID-19, enrolled during active disease.

V is TRBV4-1 and J is TRBJ1-6; no definite D call. V was cut by 0 bases and J by 7 bases, with 4 bases left in between. Germline V gives CDR1 MGHRA, CDR2 YSYEKL. CDR3 size: 13 residues. The CDR3 region is CASSQEANSPLHF. Here the CDR3 DNA reads TGCGCCAGCAGCCAAGAGGCAAATTCACCCCTCCACTTT.

This chain joins TRBV7-2 and TRBJ1-5; 8 nucleotides align to TRBD1. Germline loops: CDR1 SGHTA, CDR2 FQGNSA. V lost 5 bases and J lost 0; bases outside the gene matches: 9. This CDR3 spans 17 amino acids. CDR3 nucleotides: TGTGCCAGCAGCGCCCGGACAGGGACTCATAGCAATCAGCCCCAGCATTTT. Translating gives CASSARTGTHSNQPQHF.

The V gene is TRBV5-4, the J gene TRBJ2-3, with TRBD2 matching 10 bases. This CDR3 has 16 amino acids. J gave up 2 bases and V 4 bases, and 7 bases lay outside the gene matches. Germline V gene sequence: CDR1 SGHNT, CDR2 YYREEE (reference sequence). The CDR3 loop is CASSRTSGSPTDTQYF. CDR3 nucleotide sequence: TGTGCCAGCAGCAGGACTAGCGGTAGCCCCACAGATACGCAGTATTTT.

This clone was seen only a few times. The chain employs TRBV7-3 and TRBJ1-5; tentatively, D is TRBD1 (6 bases). CDR3 length: 15 residues. V was shortened by 5 bases and J by 4 bases, with 15 bases between the two germline ends. Germline CDR1 reads SGHTA; CDR2 reads FQGTGA. CDR3 in amino acids: CASSTGHLGNQPQHF. The DNA for the CDR3 is TGTGCCAGCAGCACGGGACACCTTGGTAATCAGCCCCAGCATTTT.

This clone turned up a few times. This rearrangement joins TRBV6-1 to TRBJ2-7, with D possibly being TRBD2 (5 bases). Germline CDR1 and CDR2: MNHNS and SASEGT. CDR3 length equals 12 residues. V gave up 3 bases and J gave up 4 bases, with 7 bases separating them. CDR3 DNA sequence: TGTGCCAGCAGTGACCCGGGGTACGAGCAGTACTTC. Its protein is CASSDPGYEQYF.

This chain connects TRBV9 to TRBJ2-1, with D unclear. Trimming cost V 0 bases and J 6 bases, with 7 bases left between them. The length of the CDR3 is 13 residues. Per germline, CDR1 SGDLS and CDR2 YYNGEE. Written as DNA, the CDR3 is TGTGCCAGCAGCGTAGGTTATTTCAATGAGCAGTTCTTC. Translating gives CASSVGYFNEQFF.

This clone showed up just a few times. The V gene is TRBV6-6, the J gene TRBJ2-5, with D uncertain. CDR3 size: 14 residues. Per germline, CDR1 MNHNY and CDR2 SVGAGI (reference sequence). Trimming took 5 bases from V and 1 from J, leaving 11 bases between them. The CDR3 DNA is TGTGCCAGCAGTCCCGGTGGTAGCCAAGAGACCCAGTACTTC. Its translation is CASSPGGSQETQYF.

The V gene is TRBV19, the J gene TRBJ2-7; 12 bases align to TRBD1. V lost 7 bases and J lost 5; bases outside the gene matches: 9. CDR3 size: 15 residues. Germline CDR1 is LNHDA and CDR2 is SQIVND (reference sequence). This CDR3 reads CASTPGGQGAHEQYF. The CDR3 nucleotides are TGTGCCAGTACCCCGGGGGGACAGGGGGCTCACGAGCAGTACTTC.

V and J are TRBV5-1 and TRBJ2-7, with a tentative D call TRBD1 (7 bases). The V gene's germline CDR1 is SGHRS and CDR2 YFSETQ. Trimming shortened V by 4 bases and J by 4 bases, and 15 bases separated the two germline ends. The CDR3 totals 14 residues. DNA of the CDR3: TGCGCCAGCAGCCGCAGGGGGGACCTTTACGAGCAGTACTTC. The encoded protein is CASSRRGDLYEQYF.

The V gene is TRBV18, the J gene TRBJ2-2, with 7 bases identical to TRBD2. Trimming removed 3 bases from V and 2 bases from J; junction bases left unmatched: 9. Per germline, CDR1 KGHSH and CDR2 LQKENI. The CDR3 runs 17 residues. The CDR3 nucleotides read TGTGCCAGCTCACCTGGAAGGCTAGCGGAAAACACCGGGGAGCTGTTTTTT. Translated: CASSPGRLAENTGELFF.

The chain combines TRBV7-8 with TRBJ1-2, with D possibly being TRBD1 (5 bases). This CDR3 region has 16 residues. The V end was cut by 0 bases, the J end by 5 bases, with 16 bases between. In germline, CDR1 is SGHVS, CDR2 FQNEAQ. As DNA, the CDR3 is TGTGCCAGCAGCTTAGCGAGGTCAGGGCCGACGTATGGCTACACCTTC. This translates into CASSLARSGPTYGYTF.

V and J are TRBV5-4 and TRBJ2-7; 7 bases map to TRBD1. V lost 3 bases and J lost 6; bases outside the gene matches: 6. The CDR3 has 13 amino acids. Germline-derived CDR1 and CDR2 are SGHNT and YYREEE (reference sequence). The CDR3 here is CASSSTPGGEQYF. CDR3 DNA sequence: TGTGCCAGCAGCTCCACCCCAGGGGGCGAGCAGTACTTC.

The rearrangement uses TRBV5-1 and TRBJ2-7; 7 nucleotides align to TRBD1. The V segment lost 4 bases and the J segment 3 bases; nucleotides outside the gene matches: 7. CDR3 size: 14 residues. Germline lookup yields CDR1 SGHRS and CDR2 YFSETQ. CDR3 DNA: TGCGCCAGCAGCCTACAGGGACAGAGCTACGAGCAGTACTTC. Translating it yields CASSLQGQSYEQYF. The full variable domain, in which reference TRBV5-1 and TRBJ2-7 provide the parts outside the CDR3, is KAGVTQTPRYLIKTRGQQVTLSCSPISGHRSVSWYQQTPGQGLQFLFEYFSETQRNKGNFPGRFSGRQFSNSRSEMNVSTLELGDSALYLCASSLQGQSYEQYFGPGTRLTVT.

The count of this clone is one. The rearrangement links TRBV2 to TRBJ1-1; D not resolved. V was pared by 8 bases and J by 4 bases, with 11 bases between. Germline-derived CDR1 and CDR2 are SNHLY and FYNNEI. This CDR3 comprises 12 residues. The CDR3, as DNA: TGTGCCAGCCTGTTGGAGACCACTGAAGCTTTCTTT. Its protein is CASLLETTEAFF.

A single count supports this clone. This chain joins TRBV5-1 and TRBJ2-7; D gene ambiguous. CDR3 length equals 14 residues. Per the germline V gene, CDR1 is SGHRS and CDR2 is YFSETQ. The V gene lost 0 bases and the J gene lost 7 bases, with 14 bases spanning the gap. CDR3 sequence reads: CASSLGQRESEQYF. DNA of the CDR3: TGCGCCAGCAGCTTGGGGCAGCGAGAGAGTGAGCAGTACTTC.

The chain carries TRBV15 and TRBJ2-5, with D possibly matching TRBD2 (7 bases). V was pared by 1 base and J by 2 bases, with 11 bases between. The CDR3 runs 15 residues. The germline CDR1 and CDR2 sequences are LNHNV and YYDKDF (reference sequence). The CDR3 DNA is TGTGCCACCAGCAGAGGGGGGGGCAGTCAAGAGACCCAGTACTTC. Translation gives CATSRGGGSQETQYF.

This rearrangement joins TRBV3-1 (or the pseudogene TRBV3-2) to TRBJ1-3; weak D call: TRBD1 (5 bases). CDR1 and CDR2 (germline): LGHDT, YNNKEL (reference sequence). CDR3 length: 17 amino acids. Deletions cut 0 bases from V and 0 bases from J, with 12 bases between. The CDR3 sequence: CASSQDNRGSSGNTIYF. The CDR3, as DNA: TGTGCCAGCAGCCAAGATAACCGGGGGTCCTCTGGAAACACCATATATTTT.

The chain uses TRBV28 and TRBJ1-4; 9 bases map to TRBD1. With 3 bases clipped from V and 1 base from J, the junction kept 6 bases outside the gene matches. Germline-derived CDR1 and CDR2 are MDHEN and SYDVKM. The CDR3 contains 17 residues. The CDR3 DNA sequence: TGTGCCAGCAGTTTTGGACAGGGGCGGGGAACTAATGAAAAACTGTTTTTT. Encoded protein: CASSFGQGRGTNEKLFF.

The rearrangement joins TRBV29-1 to TRBJ2-5; perhaps TRBD2 as D (6 bases). The CDR3 extends over 13 amino acids. Germline-derived CDR1 and CDR2 are SQVTM and ANQGSEA. The V end was cut by 6 bases, the J end by 5 bases, with 16 bases between. The CDR3: CSVTWDSPETQYF. In DNA form, the CDR3 reads TGCAGCGTCACGTGGGACTCGCCCGAGACCCAGTACTTC.

As to this clone: Other nucleotide sequences in the sample specify the same CDR3. The V gene is TRBV7-2, the J gene TRBJ1-1, with D possibly matching TRBD1 (5 bases). The V gene lost 1 base and the J gene lost 2 bases, with 8 bases spanning the gap. There are 14 residues in the CDR3. Germline V gene sequence: CDR1 SGHTA, CDR2 FQGNSA. DNA for the CDR3: TGTGCCAGCAGCTTAGTTCAGGGTAACACTGAAGCTTTCTTT. The encoded protein is CASSLVQGNTEAFF.

In nucleotides, the CDR3 is TGCGCCAGCAGCCAGACTCAAACTAGCCTCGGGAAACAGTACTTC. Protein sequence: CASSQTQTSLGKQYF. This chain uses TRBV4-1 with TRBJ2-7, with D tentatively TRBD2 (6 bases). The germline V and J ends were trimmed by 3 bases and 10 bases, with 22 bases remaining between them. Germline assignment: CDR1 MGHRA and CDR2 YSYEKL. This CDR3 has 15 residues.

Regarding this clone: The sample has other DNA sequences that encode this CDR3 too. This chain uses TRBV7-3 with TRBJ1-1; D perhaps matches TRBD1 (5 bases). The ends were cut back, 0 bases at V and 11 bases at J, with 13 bases in the middle. This CDR3 has 13 residues. Germline loops: CDR1 SGHTA, CDR2 FQGTGA. The CDR3 sequence: CASSLTGGTEAFF. In DNA form, the CDR3 reads TGTGCCAGCAGCTTAACGGGCGGGACGGAGGCTTTCTTT. The full variable domain, with the rest looked up from reference TRBV7-3 and TRBJ1-1, is GAGVSQTPSNKVTEKGKYVELRCDPISGHTALYWYRQSLGQGPEFLIYFQGTGAADDSGLPNDRFFAVRPEGSVSTLKIQRTERGDSAVYLCASSLTGGTEAFFGQGTRLTVV.

The V call is TRBV5-1, the J call TRBJ2-1; 11 bases align to TRBD2. The CDR3 is 17 residues long. The J segment lost 6 bases and the V segment lost 4 bases, leaving 12 bases of the junction unmatched. CDR1 and CDR2 from the germline V gene are SGHRS and YFSETQ. This CDR3 reads CASSALTSSGGPNEQFF. In DNA, the CDR3 is TGCGCCAGCAGCGCCCTCACATCTAGCGGGGGGCCCAATGAGCAGTTCTTC.

The chain has TRBV27 and TRBJ2-7; 7 positions match TRBD1. The CDR3 covers 12 residues. Looked up from germline, CDR1 is MNHEY and CDR2 is SMNVEV (reference sequence). Trimming at V came to 5 bases and at J to 9 bases, leaving 7 bases not matched to a gene. CDR3 residues: CASSRQGSGQYF. The CDR3 DNA is TGTGCCAGCAGTCGACAGGGAAGTGGGCAGTACTTC.

This chain connects TRBV3-1 (or the pseudogene TRBV3-2) to TRBJ2-7, with D maybe TRBD2 (5 bases). The CDR3 spans 15 residues. V was cut by 0 bases and J by 10 bases, with 19 bases left in between. CDR1 is LGHDT and CDR2 is YNNKEL in the germline V gene (reference sequence). Here the CDR3 reads CASSQESLQRTPQYF. CDR3 in DNA: TGTGCCAGCAGCCAAGAGTCTCTTCAGCGGACCCCCCAGTACTTC.

The chain uses TRBV4-3 and TRBJ2-7, with D tentatively TRBD2 (5 bases). Trimming left V 0 bases short and J 1 base short, with 10 bases between. This CDR3 has 15 residues. Germline V gene lookup returns CDR1 LGHNA and CDR2 YSLEER. The CDR3 sequence: CASSQDPGVSYEQYF. The DNA of the CDR3 is TGCGCCAGCAGCCAAGATCCCGGGGTTTCCTACGAGCAGTACTTC.

The chain links TRBV4-3 to TRBJ1-1; 7 nucleotides match TRBD1. CDR1 is LGHNA, CDR2 YSLEER, per germline. This CDR3 comprises 15 residues. The trim removed 0 bases at V and 1 base at J, leaving 2 bases unmatched. CDR3 loop: CASSQEDRWNTEAFF. The CDR3 DNA follows: TGCGCCAGCAGCCAAGAGGACAGGTGGAACACTGAAGCTTTCTTT.